Following are 7 T cell receptor beta chains from one sample sequenced in a study of cytomegalovirus exposure and HLA in healthy donors. Researchers ran the PCR with 60 Vbeta and 13 Jbeta primers. Libraries were prepared by immunoSEQ multiplex PCR; TCRdb keeps only in-frame clonotypes and omits some of them. The data show about 73,000 clones, 65% to 85% seen once. The specimen sequenced was PBMCs. The receptors come from a man between 65 and 85 years old in good health and CMV-seronegative.

This rearrangement joins TRBV27 to TRBJ2-1; D gene ambiguous. Looked up from germline, CDR1 is MNHEY and CDR2 is SMNVEV (reference sequence). Between the trimmed V and J ends, which lost 0 bases and 3 bases, there was a span of 18 bases. The CDR3 length is 18 residues. CDR3 protein: CASSLSRPPLLYYNEQFF. The CDR3 nucleotides are TGTGCCAGCAGTTTATCGCGGCCCCCTTTACTTTACTACAATGAGCAGTTCTTC.

As for this clone: The junction and the germline gene differ at one end; a read error may be behind it. V is TRBV7-9 and J is TRBJ2-7; 9 nucleotides line up with TRBD1. The CDR3 totals 16 residues. CDR1 is SEHNR, CDR2 FQNEAQ, per germline (reference sequence). CDR3 nucleotides: TGTTCCAGCAGCCCCCCTGCGGGGACAGGGATCTACGAGCAGTACTTC. Its translation: CSSSPPAGTGIYEQYF.

The chain carries TRBV27 and TRBJ2-3; D possibly corresponds to TRBD1 (6 bases). Trimming left V 6 bases short and J 0 bases short, with 10 bases between. CDR3 length equals 14 residues. Germline CDR1 is MNHEY and CDR2 is SMNVEV (reference sequence). Here the CDR3 reads CASRRTASTDTQYF. In DNA, the CDR3 is TGTGCCAGCAGGAGGACAGCAAGCACAGATACGCAGTATTTT.

A note on this clone: An end of the junction differs from the germline gene, which may be a read error. The CDR3 spells CSSSPGQGEEQYF. CDR3 bases: TGTTCCAGCAGTCCAGGGCAGGGGGAGGAGCAGTACTTC. The chain has TRBV7-9 and TRBJ2-7; 7 nucleotides agree with TRBD1. The germline V gene has CDR1 SEHNR and CDR2 FQNEAQ (reference sequence). The CDR3 runs to 13 residues.

The V gene is TRBV4-1, the J gene TRBJ2-3; 9 bases match TRBD1. The ends lost 3 bases at V and 0 bases at J; junction bases unmatched: 7. CDR1 is MGHRA, CDR2 YSYEKL, per germline. The CDR3 runs to 17 residues. In DNA, the CDR3 is TGCGCCAGCAGCCATCACAGGGGGCATAGGAGCACAGATACGCAGTATTTT. This gives the protein CASSHHRGHRSTDTQYF.

This chain uses TRBV5-1 with TRBJ2-3, with 8 positions matching TRBD1. The germline CDR1 and CDR2 sequences are SGHRS and YFSETQ. The V and J ends lost 3 bases and 1 base, in that order; junction bases with no gene match: 13. The CDR3 has 18 amino acids. Here the CDR3 DNA reads TGCGCCAGCAGCTCACGGAAGACAGGGGTTTGGGGCACAGATACGCAGTATTTT. This translates into CASSSRKTGVWGTDTQYF. Together with reference TRBV5-1 and TRBJ2-3, the CDR3 gives the full variable domain: KAGVTQTPRYLIKTRGQQVTLSCSPISGHRSVSWYQQTPGQGLQFLFEYFSETQRNKGNFPGRFSGRQFSNSRSEMNVSTLELGDSALYLCASSSRKTGVWGTDTQYFGPGTRLTVL.

This clone appeared a single time. The rearrangement uses TRBV7-9 and TRBJ1-2; 8 bases align to TRBD1. Germline V lookup: CDR1 SEHNR, CDR2 FQNEAQ (reference sequence). The junction had 12 bases not matched to a gene; V was cut back by 4 bases and J by 8 bases. The CDR3 is made up of 15 amino acids. CDR3 sequence reads: CASSSNPGQGGGYTF. The DNA of the CDR3 is TGTGCCAGCAGCTCCAACCCCGGACAGGGCGGGGGCTACACCTTC.